This TCR beta chain was found in a study of cytomegalovirus exposure and HLA in healthy donors. Study results and limitations: Researchers reported that a few CMV-associated chains were confirmed in vitro as CMV antigen-specific.

Turning to this clone: Its specificity is not known.

Germline assignment: CDR1 SGHDT and CDR2 YYEEEE. Unmatched junction bases numbered 7, after V lost 2 bases and J lost 0 bases. This CDR3 region has 18 residues. With 60 Vbeta and 13 Jbeta primers, the PCR was carried out. Assay used: immunoSEQ multiplex PCR; TCRdb lists only in-frame clones, some missing. The sample shows around 100,000 clones, 60% to 80% of them seen only once. The receptor comes from a man aged 60 to 75 in good health and CMV-seropositive. Sequences were obtained from PBMCs. The chain carries TRBV5-6 and TRBJ2-4; 11 bases are a match to TRBD1. The CDR3 loop reads CASSFGTGGVLAKNIQYF. In DNA form, the CDR3 reads TGTGCCAGCAGCTTCGGGACAGGGGGAGTACTAGCCAAAAACATTCAGTACTTC.